This T cell receptor (beta chain) came from a study of identifying expanded T cells in peripheral blood. Study observations and caveats: Clone count variance between approximately two-week samples rose with total template count.

A remark on this clone: Its specificity is not known.

TCRdb's copy holds only in-frame clones and misses some; the assay was immunoSEQ multiplex PCR. Altogether roughly 100,000 clones are present, more than 85% being singletons, with the ten largest covering roughly 15%. The CDR3 contains 16 residues. CDR1 is MNHNS and CDR2 is SASEGT in the germline V gene. The ends were cut back, 0 bases at V and 3 bases at J, with 15 bases in the middle. Collection occurred without any documented infections or immune events in donors. This sequence originates from a person aged 18-69 years in good health. Material for sequencing was blood. This chain links TRBV6-1 with TRBJ2-7; D not resolved. CDR3 sequence (DNA): TGTGCCAGCAGTGAAGCAAGGGCGCGCGGCGTCTACGAGCAGTACTTC. Its translation: CASSEARARGVYEQYF.